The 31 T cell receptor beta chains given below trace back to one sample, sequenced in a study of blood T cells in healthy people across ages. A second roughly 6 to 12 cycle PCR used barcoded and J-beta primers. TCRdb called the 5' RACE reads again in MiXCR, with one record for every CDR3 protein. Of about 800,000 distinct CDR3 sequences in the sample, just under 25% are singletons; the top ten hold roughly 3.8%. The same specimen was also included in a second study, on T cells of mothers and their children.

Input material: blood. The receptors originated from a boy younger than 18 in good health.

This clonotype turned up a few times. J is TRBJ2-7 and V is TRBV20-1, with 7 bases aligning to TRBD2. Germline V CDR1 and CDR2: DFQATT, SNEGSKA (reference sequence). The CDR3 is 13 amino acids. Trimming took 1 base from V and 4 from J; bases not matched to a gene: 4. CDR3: CSARAGGRYEQYF. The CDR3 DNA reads TGCAGTGCTAGAGCGGGGGGACGATACGAGCAGTACTTC.

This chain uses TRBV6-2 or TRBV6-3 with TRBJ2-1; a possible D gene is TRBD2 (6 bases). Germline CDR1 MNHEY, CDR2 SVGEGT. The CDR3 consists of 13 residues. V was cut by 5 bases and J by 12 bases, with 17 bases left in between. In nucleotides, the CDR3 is TGTGCCAGCAGTCATCCTCCGGGGGTAGGGCAGTTCTTC. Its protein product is CASSHPPGVGQFF.

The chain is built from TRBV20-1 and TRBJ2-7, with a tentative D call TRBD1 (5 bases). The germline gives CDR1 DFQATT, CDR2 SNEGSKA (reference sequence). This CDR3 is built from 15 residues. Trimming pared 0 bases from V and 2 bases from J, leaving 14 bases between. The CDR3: CSAREYPTDTYEQYF. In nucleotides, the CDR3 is TGCAGTGCTAGAGAATACCCGACAGATACCTACGAGCAGTACTTC.

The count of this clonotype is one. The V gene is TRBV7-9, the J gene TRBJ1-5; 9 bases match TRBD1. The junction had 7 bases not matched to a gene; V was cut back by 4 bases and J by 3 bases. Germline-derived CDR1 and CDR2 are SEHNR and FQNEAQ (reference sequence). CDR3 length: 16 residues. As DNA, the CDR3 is TGTGCCAGCAGCTCCTCCGGGACAGGGCCCAATCAGCCCCAGCATTTT. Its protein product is CASSSSGTGPNQPQHF.

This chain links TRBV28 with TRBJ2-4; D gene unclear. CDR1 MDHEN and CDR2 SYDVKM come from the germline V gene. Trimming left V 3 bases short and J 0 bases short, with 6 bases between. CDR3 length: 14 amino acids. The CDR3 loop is CASSFRIAKNIQYF. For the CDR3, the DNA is TGTGCCAGCAGTTTCCGAATAGCCAAAAACATTCAGTACTTC.

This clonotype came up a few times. The DNA of the CDR3 is TGCAGCGTTGAAGACCCAAGCGGGAGTATCGATGAGCAGTTCTTC. Its translation is CSVEDPSGSIDEQFF. The rearrangement joins TRBV29-1 to TRBJ2-1; TRBD2 agrees at 8 bases. CDR3 size: 15 residues. V lost 0 bases, J lost 8 bases, and 9 bases stayed unmatched. The germline CDR1 and CDR2 sequences are SQVTM and ANQGSEA.

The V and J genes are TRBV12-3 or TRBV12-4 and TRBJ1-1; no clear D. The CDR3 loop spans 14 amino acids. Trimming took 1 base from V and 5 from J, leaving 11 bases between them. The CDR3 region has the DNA TGTGCCAGCAGTTTAGACGGAGGTTTAACTGAAGCTTTCTTT. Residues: CASSLDGGLTEAFF.

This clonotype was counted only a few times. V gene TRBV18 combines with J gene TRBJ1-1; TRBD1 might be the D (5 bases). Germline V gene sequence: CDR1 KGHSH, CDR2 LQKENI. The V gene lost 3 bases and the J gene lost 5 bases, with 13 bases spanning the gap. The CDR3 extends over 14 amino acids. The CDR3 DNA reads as TGTGCCAGCTCACCGGGCAGGGCGCGAACTGAAGCTTTCTTT. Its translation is CASSPGRARTEAFF.

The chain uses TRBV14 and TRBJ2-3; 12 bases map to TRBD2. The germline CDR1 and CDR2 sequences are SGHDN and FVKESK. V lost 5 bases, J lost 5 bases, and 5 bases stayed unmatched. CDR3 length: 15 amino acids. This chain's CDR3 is CASSRLAGVGDTQYF. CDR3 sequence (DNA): TGTGCCAGCAGCAGACTAGCGGGAGTGGGAGATACGCAGTATTTT.

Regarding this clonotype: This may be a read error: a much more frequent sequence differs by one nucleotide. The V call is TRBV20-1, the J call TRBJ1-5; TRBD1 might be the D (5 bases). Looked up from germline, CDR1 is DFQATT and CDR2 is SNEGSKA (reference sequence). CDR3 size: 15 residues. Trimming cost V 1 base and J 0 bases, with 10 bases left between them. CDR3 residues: CSARVTGHSNQPQHF. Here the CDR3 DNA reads TGCAGTGCTAGAGTTACAGGACATAGCAATCAGCCCCAGCATTTT.

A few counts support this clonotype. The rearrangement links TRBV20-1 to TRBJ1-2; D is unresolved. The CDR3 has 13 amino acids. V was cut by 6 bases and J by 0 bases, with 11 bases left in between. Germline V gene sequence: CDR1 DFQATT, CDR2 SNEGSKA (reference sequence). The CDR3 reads CSATWPTNYGYTF. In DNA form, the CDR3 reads TGCAGTGCGACCTGGCCCACTAACTATGGCTACACCTTC.

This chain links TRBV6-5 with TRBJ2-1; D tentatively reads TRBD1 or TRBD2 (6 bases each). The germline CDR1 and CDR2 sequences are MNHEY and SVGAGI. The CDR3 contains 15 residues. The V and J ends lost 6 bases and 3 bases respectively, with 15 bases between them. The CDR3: CASRARGVHYNEQFF. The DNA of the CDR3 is TGTGCCAGCAGAGCTAGGGGGGTCCACTACAATGAGCAGTTCTTC.

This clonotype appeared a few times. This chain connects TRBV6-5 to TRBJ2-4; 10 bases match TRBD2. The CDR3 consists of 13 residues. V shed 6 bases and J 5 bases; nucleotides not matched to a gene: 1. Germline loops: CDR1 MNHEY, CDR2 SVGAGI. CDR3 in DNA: TGTGCCAGCAGCGGACTAGCGGAAAACATTCAGTACTTC. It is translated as CASSGLAENIQYF.

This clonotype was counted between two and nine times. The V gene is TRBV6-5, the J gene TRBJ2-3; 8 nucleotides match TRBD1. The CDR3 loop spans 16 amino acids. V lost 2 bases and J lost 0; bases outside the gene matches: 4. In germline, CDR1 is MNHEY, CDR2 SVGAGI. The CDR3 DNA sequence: TGTGCCAGCAGTTACGCGAGGGACAGGAGCACAGATACGCAGTATTTT. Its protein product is CASSYARDRSTDTQYF.

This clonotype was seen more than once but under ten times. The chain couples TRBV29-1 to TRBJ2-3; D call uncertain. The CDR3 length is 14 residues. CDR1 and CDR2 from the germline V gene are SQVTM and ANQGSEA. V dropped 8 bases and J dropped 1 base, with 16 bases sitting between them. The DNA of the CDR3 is TGCAGCTTCCCAACGGCGGAGCGCACAGATACGCAGTATTTT. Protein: CSFPTAERTDTQYF.

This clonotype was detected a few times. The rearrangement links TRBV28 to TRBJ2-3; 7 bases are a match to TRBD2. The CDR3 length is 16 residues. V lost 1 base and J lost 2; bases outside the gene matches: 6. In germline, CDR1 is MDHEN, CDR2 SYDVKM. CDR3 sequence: CASSLFGLADTDTQYF. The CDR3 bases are TGTGCCAGCAGTTTATTCGGGCTAGCGGACACAGATACGCAGTATTTT.

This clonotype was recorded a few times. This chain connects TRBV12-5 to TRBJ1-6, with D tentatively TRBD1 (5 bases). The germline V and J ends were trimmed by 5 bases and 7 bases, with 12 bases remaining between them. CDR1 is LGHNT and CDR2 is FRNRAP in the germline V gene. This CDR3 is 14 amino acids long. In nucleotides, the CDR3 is TGTGCTAGTGGTACCGGGACCCCCAATTCACCCCTCCACTTT. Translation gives CASGTGTPNSPLHF.

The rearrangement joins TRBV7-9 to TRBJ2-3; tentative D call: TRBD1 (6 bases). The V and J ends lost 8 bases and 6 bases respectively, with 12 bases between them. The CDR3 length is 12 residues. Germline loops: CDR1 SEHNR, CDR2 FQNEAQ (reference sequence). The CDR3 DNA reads TGTGCCAGCTGGGCAGGGGCGGATACGCAGTATTTT. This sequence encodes CASWAGADTQYF.

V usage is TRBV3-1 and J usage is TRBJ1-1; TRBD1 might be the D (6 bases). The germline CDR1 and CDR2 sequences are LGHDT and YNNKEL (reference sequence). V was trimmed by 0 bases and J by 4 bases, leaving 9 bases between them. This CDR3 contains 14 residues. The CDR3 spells CASSQEGASTEAFF. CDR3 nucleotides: TGTGCCAGCAGCCAAGAGGGGGCTAGCACTGAAGCTTTCTTT.

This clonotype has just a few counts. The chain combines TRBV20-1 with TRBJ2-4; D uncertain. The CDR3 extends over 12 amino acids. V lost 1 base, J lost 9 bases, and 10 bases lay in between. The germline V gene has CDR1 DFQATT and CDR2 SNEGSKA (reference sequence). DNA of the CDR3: TGCAGTGCTAGAGTTTTAGAATCCATTCAGTACTTC. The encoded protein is CSARVLESIQYF.

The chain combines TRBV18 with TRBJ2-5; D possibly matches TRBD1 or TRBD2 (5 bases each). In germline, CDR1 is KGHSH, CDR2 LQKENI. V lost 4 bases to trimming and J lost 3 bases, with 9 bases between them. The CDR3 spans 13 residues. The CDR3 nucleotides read TGTGCCAGCTCACGGGACGGGGAAGAGACCCAGTACTTC. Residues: CASSRDGEETQYF.

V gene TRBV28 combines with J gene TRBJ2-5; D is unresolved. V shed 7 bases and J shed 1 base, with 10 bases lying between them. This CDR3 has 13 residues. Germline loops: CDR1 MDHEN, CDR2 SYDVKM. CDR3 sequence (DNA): TGTGCCAGCACTACAACCTTCCAAGAGACCCAGTACTTC. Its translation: CASTTTFQETQYF. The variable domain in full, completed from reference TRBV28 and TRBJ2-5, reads DVKVTQSSRYLVKRTGEKVFLECVQDMDHENMFWYRQDPGLGLRLIYFSYDVKMKEKGDIPEGYSVSREKKERFSLILESASTNQTSMYLCASTTTFQETQYFGPGTRLLVL.

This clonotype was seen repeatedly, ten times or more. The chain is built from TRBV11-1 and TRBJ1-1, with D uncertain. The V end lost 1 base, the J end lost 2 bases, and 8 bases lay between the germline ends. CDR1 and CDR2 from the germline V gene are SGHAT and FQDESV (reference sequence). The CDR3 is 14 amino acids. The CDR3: CASSLGEGNTEAFF. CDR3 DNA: TGTGCCAGCAGCTTAGGGGAGGGAAACACTGAAGCTTTCTTT.

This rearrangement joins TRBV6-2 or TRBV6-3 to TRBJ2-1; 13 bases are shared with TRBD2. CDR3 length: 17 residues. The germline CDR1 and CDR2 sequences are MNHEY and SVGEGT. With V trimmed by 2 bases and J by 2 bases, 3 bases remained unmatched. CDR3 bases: TGTGCCAGCAGTTACCCCGGACTAGCGGGAGCCTACAATGAGCAGTTCTTC. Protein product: CASSYPGLAGAYNEQFF.

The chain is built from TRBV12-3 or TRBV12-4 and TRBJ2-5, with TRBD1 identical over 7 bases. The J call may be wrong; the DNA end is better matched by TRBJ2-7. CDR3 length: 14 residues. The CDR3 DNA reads TGTGCCAGTAGCAACAGGGGCAAGTCCTACGAGCAGTACTTC. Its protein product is CASSNRGKSYEQYF.

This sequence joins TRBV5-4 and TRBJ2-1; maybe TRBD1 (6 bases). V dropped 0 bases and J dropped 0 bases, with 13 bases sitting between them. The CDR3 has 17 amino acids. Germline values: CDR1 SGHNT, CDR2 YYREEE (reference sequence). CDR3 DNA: TGTGCCAGCAGCTTGGGGGGTAGGGGGAGCTCCTACAATGAGCAGTTCTTC. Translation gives CASSLGGRGSSYNEQFF.

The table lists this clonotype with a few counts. The CDR3 sequence is CASSWGVGGPGGETQYF. The DNA for the CDR3 is TGTGCCAGCAGTTGGGGAGTTGGAGGCCCCGGCGGGGAGACCCAGTACTTC. V is TRBV27 and J is TRBJ2-5; TRBD2 is a possible D gene (5 bases). The CDR3 length is 17 residues. Trimming pared 4 bases from V and 5 bases from J, leaving 23 bases between. Germline V gene sequence: CDR1 MNHEY, CDR2 SMNVEV (reference sequence).

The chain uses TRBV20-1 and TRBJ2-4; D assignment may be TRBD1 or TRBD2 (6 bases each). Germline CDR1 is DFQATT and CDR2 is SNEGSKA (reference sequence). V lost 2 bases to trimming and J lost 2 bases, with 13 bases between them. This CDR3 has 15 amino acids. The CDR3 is CSARLGGQTKNIQYF. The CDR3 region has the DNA TGCAGTGCTAGACTAGGGGGGCAGACCAAAAACATTCAGTACTTC.

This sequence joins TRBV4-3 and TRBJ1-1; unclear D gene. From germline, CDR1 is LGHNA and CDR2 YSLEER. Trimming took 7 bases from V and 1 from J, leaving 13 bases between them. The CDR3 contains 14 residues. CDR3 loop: CASTQEVGNTEAFF. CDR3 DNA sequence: TGCGCCAGCACCCAGGAGGTTGGGAACACTGAAGCTTTCTTT.

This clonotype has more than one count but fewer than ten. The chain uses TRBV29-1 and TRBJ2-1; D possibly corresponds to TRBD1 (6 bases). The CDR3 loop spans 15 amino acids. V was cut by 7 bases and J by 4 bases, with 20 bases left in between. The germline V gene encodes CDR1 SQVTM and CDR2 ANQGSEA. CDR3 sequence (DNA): TGCAGCGACGTACCCCGGGACACCCCTTACAATGAGCAGTTCTTC. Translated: CSDVPRDTPYNEQFF.

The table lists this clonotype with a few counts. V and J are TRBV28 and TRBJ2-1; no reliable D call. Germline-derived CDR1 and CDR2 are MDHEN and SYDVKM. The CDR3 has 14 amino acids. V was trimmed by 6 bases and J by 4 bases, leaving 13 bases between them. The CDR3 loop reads CASSQTRQYNEQFF. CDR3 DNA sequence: TGTGCCAGCAGCCAGACCAGACAATACAATGAGCAGTTCTTC.